This T cell receptor beta chain was sequenced during a study of shared clonotypes between healthy human individuals. Points from the study as a whole: What naive subsets generally showed was a larger estimated richness than memory subsets showed. Clonotypes shared by all four donors outscored non-shared clonotypes in generation probability.

Details on this clone: Its target is unknown.

Using immunoSEQ multiplex PCR, the repertoire was profiled, and TCRdb retains in-frame clones only, with some absent. This table has around 1.6 million clones, 98% appearing once. Germline V gene lookup returns CDR1 SGHRS and CDR2 YFSETQ. V was clipped by 4 bases and J by 0 bases, with 11 bases between them. The CDR3 spans 14 residues. CD45RA+ naive and CD45RA-negative memory subsets were separated from CD4+ cells. The chain links TRBV5-1 to TRBJ2-7, with D maybe TRBD1 (5 bases). The sample was naive CD4+ T cells sorted from blood. Subset noted: CD45RA+ positively selected. This clonotype was obtained from a man aged 25-45 years in good health. As DNA, the CDR3 is TGCGCCAGCAGCCCGCAGGGCCCCTCCTACGAGCAGTACTTC. Its translation: CASSPQGPSYEQYF.